This T cell receptor beta chain appears in the sequencing data of a study of CD8+ T cells in alopecia areata. In the study overall: Affected scalp percentage determined the severity score of treated patients.

cDNA serving as the sequencing template came from extracted, reverse transcribed RNA. Profiled with immunoSEQ multiplex PCR; TCRdb holds only in-frame clones, not every one. The table includes under 350,000 clones, 58% detected once. Treatment meaning: oral pan-JAK inhibitor, 5-10 mg twice daily. The sequence derives from a human donor with alopecia areata. The material was CD4+ T cells sorted from blood, obtained at week 24, from a patient treated with tofacitinib.

This CDR3 is CASSQGMPDLGVYF. The CDR3 DNA is TGCGCCAGCAGCCAAGGGATGCCTGACCTTGGGGTGTATTTT. The gene calls are TRBV4-1 and TRBJ1-3; the D is unclear. The CDR3 is 14 amino acids. Germline CDR1 and CDR2: MGHRA and YSYEKL. Trimming took 1 base from V and 16 from J, leaving 20 bases between them.